This record looks at one T cell receptor beta chain sequence and its context. Its antigen is as yet unknown. These data are taken from a study of cytomegalovirus exposure and HLA in healthy donors. Study-level findings and limits: Through in vitro validation, a few CMV-associated chains were shown to be specific for CMV antigens.

Trimming cost V 3 bases and J 1 base; bases outside gene matches: 2. This CDR3 contains 14 residues. From germline, CDR1 is SGHDT and CDR2 YYEEEE. Profiling relied on immunoSEQ multiplex PCR, and the TCRdb table lists in-frame clones only, not all of them. The sample lists 250,000 to 350,000 clones, about nine tenths occurring once. The V gene is TRBV5-6, the J gene TRBJ2-7; TRBD2 aligns across 9 bases. The sequenced sample was PBMCs. This receptor was identified in a young woman in good health and CMV-seronegative. CDR3 sequence reads: CASSYTSGSYEQYF. CDR3 nucleotide sequence: TGTGCCAGCAGCTACACTAGCGGGTCCTACGAGCAGTACTTC.